The 17 T cell receptor beta chains below all came from one sample that was sequenced in a study of cytomegalovirus exposure and HLA in healthy donors. PCR primers comprised 60 Vbeta and 13 Jbeta primers. Measured with immunoSEQ multiplex PCR; TCRdb has only the in-frame clones, and not every one. The sample records some 180,000 clones, about 76% being singletons. The sequenced sample consisted of PBMCs. The receptors come from a woman between 18 and 29 years old in good health and CMV-seropositive.

The chain links TRBV5-8 to TRBJ2-2; a possible D gene is TRBD2 (6 bases). CDR1 is SGHTS, CDR2 YDEGEE, per germline. V dropped 1 base and J dropped 7 bases, with 20 bases sitting between them. The length of the CDR3 is 17 residues. In nucleotides, the CDR3 is TGTGCCAGCAGCTTGCCCTACTATGGGGGGTACGGCGGGGAGCTGTTTTTT. This sequence encodes CASSLPYYGGYGGELFF.

The chain has TRBV6-5 and TRBJ1-2, with 9 positions matching TRBD1. The CDR3 extends over 14 amino acids. Germline-derived CDR1 and CDR2 are MNHEY and SVGAGI. J gave up 7 bases and V 4 bases, and 7 bases lay outside the gene matches. The CDR3 loop is CASSLTGGASGYTF. The CDR3 nucleotides are TGTGCCAGCAGTTTAACAGGGGGCGCGTCTGGCTACACCTTC.

V is TRBV4-3 and J is TRBJ1-5; D is unclear. Germline lookup yields CDR1 LGHNA and CDR2 YSLEER. The CDR3 runs 15 residues. V was trimmed by 0 bases and J by 3 bases, leaving 9 bases between them. The chain's CDR3 is CASSQDDGVNQPQHF. CDR3 coding DNA: TGCGCCAGCAGCCAAGATGACGGGGTCAATCAGCCCCAGCATTTT.

The genes are TRBV27 and TRBJ1-5; 7 bases map to TRBD1. The CDR3 spans 13 residues. Looked up from germline, CDR1 is MNHEY and CDR2 is SMNVEV (reference sequence). V lost 6 bases to trimming and J lost 8 bases; unmatched junction nucleotides: 7. As DNA, the CDR3 is TGTGCCAGCAGAACGAGACAGGGAGAGCCCCAGCATTTT. Translated, it gives CASRTRQGEPQHF.

This clone showed up just a few times. The chain couples TRBV11-1 to TRBJ2-1, with D perhaps matching TRBD2 (6 bases). Trimming stripped 5 bases from V and 9 bases from J, with 11 bases between. Germline CDR1 SGHAT, CDR2 FQDESV (reference sequence). The CDR3 runs 12 residues. The CDR3 is CASSAQLAEQFF. CDR3 nucleotides: TGTGCCAGCAGCGCCCAACTAGCTGAGCAGTTCTTC.

The rearrangement links TRBV28 to TRBJ2-7; 7 bases are a match to TRBD1. This CDR3 contains 13 residues. J was trimmed by 5 bases and V by 4 bases; bases with no gene match: 5. Per the germline V gene, CDR1 is MDHEN and CDR2 is SYDVKM. CDR3 nucleotide sequence: TGTGCCAGCAGTTCAGGGGGATCGAACGAGCAGTACTTC. Residues: CASSSGGSNEQYF.

This clone was detected only once. The rearrangement joins TRBV11-2 to TRBJ2-2; 7 bases match TRBD1. The germline V gene encodes CDR1 SGHAT and CDR2 FQNNGV. This CDR3 has 15 residues. The junction had 5 bases not matched to a gene; V was cut back by 3 bases and J by 4 bases. CDR3 residues: CASSFEGAVTGELFF. The CDR3 nucleotides read TGTGCCAGCAGCTTCGAGGGGGCGGTCACCGGGGAGCTGTTTTTT.

The chain joins TRBV11-2 to TRBJ2-3; D perhaps matches TRBD2 (6 bases). CDR1 is SGHAT, CDR2 FQNNGV, per germline. V shed 3 bases and J shed 3 bases, with 10 bases lying between them. CDR3 length: 14 residues. CDR3 amino acids: CASSLGLRTDTQYF. CDR3 sequence (DNA): TGTGCCAGCAGCTTGGGACTTAGGACAGATACGCAGTATTTT.

The chain joins TRBV5-6 to TRBJ2-7, with TRBD2 as a possible D gene (5 bases). V gave up 3 bases and J gave up 2 bases, with 9 bases separating them. The V gene's germline CDR1 is SGHDT and CDR2 YYEEEE. CDR3 length: 13 amino acids. The DNA for the CDR3 is TGTGCCAGCAGCTACGGGGTGACCTACGAGCAGTACTTC. It codes for CASSYGVTYEQYF.

The chain employs TRBV30 and TRBJ1-6; no definite D call. The CDR3 consists of 16 residues. V lost 0 bases, J lost 9 bases, and 18 bases lay in between. CDR1 and CDR2 from the germline V gene are GTSNPN and SVGIG (reference sequence). The CDR3 sequence is CAWSVSSTGRRSPLHF. CDR3 in DNA: TGTGCCTGGAGTGTCTCCTCGACGGGTAGGCGTTCACCCCTCCACTTT. The full variable domain, rest sourced from reference TRBV30 and TRBJ1-6, is SQTIHQWPATLVQPVGSPLSLECTVEGTSNPNLYWYRQAAGRGLQLLFYSVGIGQISSEVPQNLSASRPQDRQFILSSKKLLLSDSGFYLCAWSVSSTGRRSPLHFGNGTRLTVT.

The chain links TRBV5-1 to TRBJ1-6; D remains ambiguous. The germline V gene encodes CDR1 SGHRS and CDR2 YFSETQ. This CDR3 is 16 amino acids long. Trimming took off 5 bases at V and 6 bases at J, with 18 bases between the two ends. As DNA, the CDR3 is TGCGCCAGCAGTTTTCGGCAGGCCAACATTAATTCACCCCTCCACTTT. Its translation: CASSFRQANINSPLHF.

This clone was counted a few times. The V and J genes are TRBV6-5 and TRBJ2-5, with 9 bases aligning to TRBD2. The J call may be incorrect, as the DNA end agrees better with TRBJ2-7. The CDR3 contains 15 residues. Germline V gene data show CDR1 as MNHEY and CDR2 as SVGAGI. CDR3 loop: CASSYEASGAYEQYF. CDR3 DNA: TGTGCCAGCAGTTACGAGGCTAGCGGGGCCTACGAGCAGTACTTC.

The CDR3 coding sequence is TGTGCCAGCAGCTTAGGGGACAGCTATGGCTACACCTTC. Its protein is CASSLGDSYGYTF. The chain uses TRBV13 and TRBJ1-2; TRBD1 is a possible D gene (6 bases). The CDR3 length is 13 residues. Trimming shortened V by 0 bases and J by 4 bases, and 6 bases separated the two germline ends. Germline V lookup: CDR1 PRHDT, CDR2 FYEKMQ (reference sequence). Based on the CDR3 plus reference TRBV13 and TRBJ1-2, the full variable domain is AAGVIQSPRHLIKEKRETATLKCYPIPRHDTVYWYQQGPGQDPQFLISFYEKMQSDKGSIPDRFSAQQFSDYHSELNMSSLELGDSALYFCASSLGDSYGYTFGSGTRLTVV.

About this clone: Germline and junction disagree at one end, which may indicate a read error. The chain recombines TRBV5-1 with TRBJ1-1; D not certain. The CDR3 is 15 amino acids. Germline lookup yields CDR1 SGHRS and CDR2 YFSETQ. In DNA, the CDR3 is TGCGCCAGCAGCTTGGTGACAAGATCGAACACTGAAGCTTTTTTT. Translating gives CASSLVTRSNTEAFF.

CDR3 DNA: TGTGCCAGCAGCGCTAGGGACAGGGGGCGGATGGGGCAGTTCTTC. Encoded protein: CASSARDRGRMGQFF. This chain connects TRBV9 to TRBJ2-1; TRBD1 matches at 12 bases. Germline V gene data show CDR1 as SGDLS and CDR2 as YYNGEE. Unmatched junction bases numbered 10, after V lost 3 bases and J lost 12 bases. The CDR3 spans 15 residues.

The chain couples TRBV7-2 to TRBJ2-2; 8 bases align to TRBD1. Germline values: CDR1 SGHTA, CDR2 FQGNSA. The CDR3 contains 17 residues. Trimming removed 5 bases from V and 1 base from J; junction bases left unmatched: 9. CDR3 nucleotides: TGTGCCAGCAGCCTCAACCAGGGGGCGGAGAACACCGGGGAGCTGTTTTTT. Residues: CASSLNQGAENTGELFF. Full variable domain (remainder filled in from reference TRBV7-2 and TRBJ2-2): GAGVSQSPSNKVTEKGKDVELRCDPISGHTALYWYRQSLGQGLEFLIYFQGNSAPDKSGLPSDRFSAERTGGSVSTLTIQRTQQEDSAVYLCASSLNQGAENTGELFFGEGSRLTVL.

The chain combines TRBV6-5 with TRBJ2-1; 7 bases are shared with TRBD2. The V segment lost 5 bases and the J segment 5 bases; nucleotides outside the gene matches: 3. In germline, CDR1 is MNHEY, CDR2 SVGAGI. The length of the CDR3 is 13 residues. CDR3 in amino acids: CASSRREDNEQFF. For the CDR3, the DNA is TGTGCCAGCAGTCGCCGGGAGGACAATGAGCAGTTCTTC.